These 23 T cell receptor beta chains came from one sample sequenced in a study of control samples from healthy donors and cancer patients. TCRdb's copy holds only in-frame clones and misses some; the assay was immunoSEQ multiplex PCR. Here the sample spans 150,000 or so clones, approximately 96% being singletons. The sample was blood. These TCRs come from a man in his forties or fifties in good health.

In regard to this clone: Because the CDR3's place on the DNA is in doubt, the DNA is left out and the CDR3 is given as listed by TCRdb. The rearrangement links TRBV9 to TRBJ2-1; the table's D gene call, TRBD2, was not cross checked with the DNA. Germline V gene lookup returns CDR1 SGDLS and CDR2 YYNGEE. The CDR3 length equals 13 residues, ends included. CDR3 amino acids: CASSVATGTGEVF.

The rearrangement joins TRBV27 to TRBJ1-2; D remains ambiguous. The length of the CDR3 is 14 residues. V lost 0 bases to trimming and J lost 4 bases, with 9 bases between them. Germline V gene lookup returns CDR1 MNHEY and CDR2 SMNVEV (reference sequence). This CDR3 reads CASSLSASLYGYTF. For the CDR3, the DNA is TGTGCCAGCAGTTTATCTGCCAGTCTCTATGGCTACACCTTC.

The CDR3 DNA reads as TGTGCCAGTAGTCAAGCGTTTACAGCGACCACCGGGGAGCTGTTTTTT. Its translation is CASSQAFTATTGELFF. The chain couples TRBV19 to TRBJ2-2; no reliable D call. Germline lookup yields CDR1 LNHDA and CDR2 SQIVND (reference sequence). Trimming stripped 5 bases from V and 4 bases from J, with 17 bases between. The length of the CDR3 is 16 residues. The whole variable domain, remainder taken from reference TRBV19 and TRBJ2-2, is DGGITQSPKYLFRKEGQNVTLSCEQNLNHDAMYWYRQDPGQGLRLIYYSQIVNDFQKGDIAEGYSVSREKKESFPLTVTSAQKNPTAFYLCASSQAFTATTGELFFGEGSRLTVL.

The V and J genes are TRBV11-2 and TRBJ2-1, with 15 bases that match TRBD2. This CDR3 has 13 amino acids. Losses at the gene ends were 8 bases for V and 12 bases for J; bases not matched to a gene: 5. Per germline, CDR1 SGHAT and CDR2 FQNNGV. CDR3 sequence reads: CASRTSGGARQFF. CDR3 in DNA: TGTGCCAGCCGGACTAGCGGGGGGGCTCGGCAGTTCTTC.

V gene TRBV21-1 combines with J gene TRBJ2-7; the DNA was not compared with TRBD1, the D call given in the table. TRBV21-1 is a listed pseudogene. This CDR3 contains 15 residues. Here the CDR3 DNA reads TGTGCCAGCAGCACGACCGGGACAGGATCATACGAGCAGTACTTC. It is translated as CASSTTGTGSYEQYF.

The chain is built from TRBV5-5 and TRBJ2-7, with TRBD1 matching over 8 bases. The junction had 5 bases not matched to a gene; V was cut back by 1 base and J by 5 bases. This CDR3 comprises 14 residues. Germline CDR1 and CDR2: SGHKS and YYEKEE (reference sequence). The CDR3 nucleotides are TGTGCCAGCAGCTTGAAAGACAGGGGTAACGAGCAGTACTTC. This translates into CASSLKDRGNEQYF. Together with reference TRBV5-5 and TRBJ2-7, the CDR3 gives the full variable domain: DAGVTQSPTHLIKTRGQQVTLRCSPISGHKSVSWYQQVLGQGPQFIFQYYEKEERGRGNFPDRFSARQFPNYSSELNVNALLLGDSALYLCASSLKDRGNEQYFGPGTRLTVT.

This chain joins TRBV6-5 and TRBJ1-6; D unclear. CDR3 length: 15 residues. Per germline, CDR1 MNHEY and CDR2 SVGAGI. V lost 2 bases and J lost 7, with 12 bases in between. For the CDR3, the DNA is TGTGCCAGCAGTTACGCTCAGGCTTCCAATTCACCCCTCCACTTT. Its translation is CASSYAQASNSPLHF.

The chain couples TRBV28 to TRBJ1-5; 8 nucleotides agree with TRBD1. The CDR3 extends over 15 amino acids. Germline loops: CDR1 MDHEN, CDR2 SYDVKM. The V gene end was trimmed by 5 bases and the J gene end by 4 bases; junction bases not matched to a gene: 7. Here the CDR3 reads CASSAMTGENQPQHF. For the CDR3, the DNA is TGTGCCAGCAGTGCGATGACAGGGGAGAATCAGCCCCAGCATTTT. Full variable domain (outside the CDR3, taken from reference TRBV28 and TRBJ1-5): DVKVTQSSRYLVKRTGEKVFLECVQDMDHENMFWYRQDPGLGLRLIYFSYDVKMKEKGDIPEGYSVSREKKERFSLILESASTNQTSMYLCASSAMTGENQPQHFGDGTRLSIL.

This clone was counted once. This chain links TRBV2 with TRBJ1-4, with 8 bases matching TRBD1. CDR1 SNHLY and CDR2 FYNNEI come from the germline V gene. V lost 8 bases and J lost 8; bases outside the gene matches: 10. The CDR3 loop spans 14 amino acids. The CDR3 region is CASGTQGGHEKLFF. The CDR3, as DNA: TGTGCCAGCGGAACACAGGGGGGTCACGAAAAACTGTTTTTT.

This chain connects TRBV29-1 to TRBJ1-1; 10 positions agree with TRBD1. CDR1 SQVTM and CDR2 ANQGSEA come from the germline V gene. The CDR3 loop spans 12 amino acids. Trimming removed 7 bases from V and 1 base from J; junction bases left unmatched: 0. Written as DNA, the CDR3 is TGCAGCGGGGACAGGGGGAACACTGAAGCTTTCTTT. This codes for CSGDRGNTEAFF.

The chain recombines TRBV5-1 with TRBJ1-4, with D possibly being TRBD1 (6 bases). The CDR3 has 13 residues. CDR1 and CDR2 (germline): SGHRS, YFSETQ. The CDR3 DNA reads as TGCGCTGACAGGAAGTCAACTAATGAAAAACTGTTTTTT. It codes for CADRKSTNEKLFF.

The chain carries TRBV5-1 and TRBJ1-1; D not certain. V dropped 1 base and J dropped 7 bases, with 11 bases sitting between them. This CDR3 has 13 amino acids. CDR1 and CDR2 (germline): SGHRS, YFSETQ. In DNA form, the CDR3 reads TGCGCCAGCAGCTTGACCCCAGCGGGTGAAGCTTTCTTT. This translates into CASSLTPAGEAFF. Based on the CDR3 plus reference TRBV5-1 and TRBJ1-1, the full variable domain is KAGVTQTPRYLIKTRGQQVTLSCSPISGHRSVSWYQQTPGQGLQFLFEYFSETQRNKGNFPGRFSGRQFSNSRSEMNVSTLELGDSALYLCASSLTPAGEAFFGQGTRLTVV.

The chain combines TRBV4-1 with TRBJ1-3, with TRBD1 as a possible D gene (6 bases). The V gene lost 4 bases and the J gene lost 0 bases, with 13 bases spanning the gap. This CDR3 has 16 residues. CDR1 MGHRA and CDR2 YSYEKL come from the germline V gene. Here the CDR3 reads CASSPTGGPSGNTIYF. The CDR3 region has the DNA TGCGCCAGCAGCCCGACGGGGGGGCCCTCTGGAAACACCATATATTTT.

The V gene is TRBV4-2, the J gene TRBJ1-5; D not certain. This CDR3 region has 17 residues. Germline CDR1 and CDR2: LGHNA and YNFKEQ. V gave up 4 bases and J gave up 0 bases, with 16 bases separating them. The CDR3 loop is CASSRWMRADSNQPQHF. CDR3 coding DNA: TGTGCCAGCAGCCGTTGGATGAGGGCGGATAGCAATCAGCCCCAGCATTTT.

J is TRBJ2-5 and V is TRBV11-3; D might be TRBD2 (6 bases). V lost 1 base and J 0 bases, leaving 9 bases between the germline ends. Germline loops: CDR1 SGHNT, CDR2 YENEEA. This CDR3 is built from 15 residues. The CDR3 is CASSLAGEYQETQYF. The CDR3 nucleotides are TGTGCCAGCAGCTTAGCGGGAGAGTACCAAGAGACCCAGTACTTC.

The rearrangement joins TRBV2 to TRBJ1-2, with D perhaps TRBD1 (5 bases). There are 15 residues in the CDR3. CDR1 is SNHLY, CDR2 FYNNEI, per germline. The V and J ends lost 6 bases and 0 bases respectively, with 14 bases between them. The CDR3 DNA follows: TGTGCCAGCAGCAGACAGACAGATACTAACTATGGCTACACCTTC. Translated, it gives CASSRQTDTNYGYTF. The full variable domain, its missing parts supplied by reference TRBV2 and TRBJ1-2, is EPEVTQTPSHQVTQMGQEVILRCVPISNHLYFYWYRQILGQKVEFLVSFYNNEISEKSEIFDDQFSVERPDGSNFTLKIRSTKLEDSAMYFCASSRQTDTNYGYTFGSGTRLTVV.

V and J are TRBV6-2 or TRBV6-3 and TRBJ2-1; 8 nucleotides agree with TRBD2. CDR1 and CDR2 (germline): MNHEY, SVGEGT. CDR3 length: 17 residues. V lost 5 bases and J lost 4; bases outside the gene matches: 13. In DNA form, the CDR3 reads TGTGCCAGCAGTGAGATCGGTGCGGGGGGCTTTTACAATGAGCAGTTCTTC. It encodes CASSEIGAGGFYNEQFF.

The chain links TRBV18 to TRBJ1-1; TRBD1 matches at 7 bases. With 4 bases clipped from V and 2 bases from J, the junction kept 4 bases outside the gene matches. This CDR3 is 14 amino acids long. Germline CDR1 and CDR2: KGHSH and LQKENI. This CDR3 reads CASSRGGPNTEAFF. CDR3 in DNA: TGTGCCAGCTCACGAGGGGGCCCTAACACTGAAGCTTTCTTT.

V and J are TRBV5-1 and TRBJ2-2, with no clear D. CDR3 length equals 15 residues. Germline V gives CDR1 SGHRS, CDR2 YFSETQ. Trimming stripped 6 bases from V and 0 bases from J, with 12 bases between. CDR3 in amino acids: CASTVDHANTGELFF. The CDR3 coding sequence is TGCGCCAGCACGGTAGACCATGCGAACACCGGGGAGCTGTTTTTT.

V is TRBV6-1 and J is TRBJ1-3; TRBD1 matches at 12 bases. Trimming removed 4 bases from V and 7 bases from J; junction bases left unmatched: 8. Germline-derived CDR1 and CDR2 are MNHNS and SASEGT. CDR3 length: 16 amino acids. CDR3 region: CASSGTPGQGANTIYF. For the CDR3, the DNA is TGTGCCAGCAGTGGAACTCCGGGACAGGGGGCGAACACCATATATTTT.

The J gene is TRBJ1-1, the V gene TRBV4-1; weak D call: TRBD1 (6 bases). V was shortened by 1 base and J by 1 base, with 10 bases between the two germline ends. This CDR3 contains 15 residues. From germline, CDR1 is MGHRA and CDR2 YSYEKL. Here the CDR3 DNA reads TGCGCCAGCAGCCAAGCGACAGGACGGAACACTGAAGCTTTCTTT. Translation gives CASSQATGRNTEAFF.

This chain connects TRBV5-1 to TRBJ2-3; D may correspond to TRBD1 or TRBD2 (5 bases each). This CDR3 comprises 14 residues. The V and J ends lost 5 bases and 1 base respectively, with 11 bases between them. CDR1 is SGHRS and CDR2 is YFSETQ in the germline V gene. The CDR3 DNA reads as TGCGCCAGCAGTGATGGGGACCGCACAGATACGCAGTATTTT. It specifies CASSDGDRTDTQYF. The variable domain in full, completed from reference TRBV5-1 and TRBJ2-3, reads KAGVTQTPRYLIKTRGQQVTLSCSPISGHRSVSWYQQTPGQGLQFLFEYFSETQRNKGNFPGRFSGRQFSNSRSEMNVSTLELGDSALYLCASSDGDRTDTQYFGPGTRLTVL.

This clone was observed a single time. This rearrangement joins TRBV29-1 to TRBJ1-1; D ambiguous. CDR1 and CDR2 (germline): SQVTM, ANQGSEA. The CDR3 is made up of 13 amino acids. V shed 1 base and J shed 0 bases, with 6 bases lying between them. CDR3 sequence reads: CSVEGRLNTEAFF. The CDR3 DNA reads TGCAGCGTTGAAGGCAGGCTGAACACTGAAGCTTTCTTT.